This TCR beta chain was identified during a study of T cells after yellow fever vaccination. Worth noting for this clonotype: The antigen remains undetermined.

Study-level points and caveats: High-abundance clonotypes from the bulk population could contaminate FACS-sorted repertoires. The booster response re-showed most primary clones: around 96% CD4, approximately 90% CD8.

Trimming at V came to 1 base and at J to 0 bases, leaving 11 bases not matched to a gene. The germline V gene encodes CDR1 MDHEN and CDR2 SYDVKM. The CDR3 has 20 amino acids. TCRdb re-analysed the 5' RACE reads in MiXCR, keeping a single row per CDR3 protein. This sample carries 450,000 to 550,000 distinct CDR3 sequences, just over 20% of them seen once, and the ten largest clones take less than 20%. This specimen was PBMCs, taken approximately 22 days after the first yellow fever vaccination. The TCR originated in a young man who received the YFV17D yellow fever vaccine. This chain joins TRBV28 and TRBJ1-5; the match to TRBD1 covers 11 bases. This CDR3 is CASSLYRGQGDQHSNQPQHF. Here the CDR3 DNA reads TGTGCCAGCAGTTTATACCGGGGACAGGGGGATCAACATAGCAATCAGCCCCAGCATTTT.